Listed below are T cell receptor beta chains from one sample, sequenced in a study of T cell clones after liver transplantation. Data came from immunoSEQ multiplex PCR; TCRdb stores just in-frame clones and leaves some out. The sample carries about 51,000 clones, about 90% recorded once. The input for sequencing was CD8+ T cells from blood, taken 12 months after liver transplant. The receptors shown here come from a human patient who received a liver transplant. Some T cells may be provided by the graft donor. Each CDR3 is given with its conserved first and last residue. Each record gives: D gene, clone size, CDR3 length, J gene, V gene, CDR3 protein, CDR3 DNA. D genes are given only for firm matches. Only some rows state a clone size, as once, few, many or a class for expanded clones.

TRBD1 | medium-sized | 14 | TRBJ1-2 | TRBV5-6 | CASRPTGGSVGYTF | TGTGCCAGCAGACCTACAGGGGGTTCGGTTGGCTACACCTTC
NA | NA | 11 | TRBJ1-1 | TRBV19 | CASSSGTEAFF | TGTGCCAGTAGTTCAGGGACTGAAGCTTTCTTT
TRBD2 | NA | 15 | TRBJ2-1 | TRBV9 | CASSVGGAGDNEQFF | TGTGCCAGCAGCGTAGGGGGAGCGGGAGATAATGAGCAGTTCTTC
NA | NA | 12 | TRBJ2-1 | TRBV14 | CASSQANFEQFF | TGTGCCAGCAGCCAAGCGAACTTCGAGCAGTTCTTC
NA | NA | 16 | TRBJ2-6 | TRBV28 | CASSSPRTSGANVLTF | TGTGCCAGCAGTTCCCCGAGAACGTCTGGGGCCAACGTCCTGACTTTC
NA | NA | 14 | TRBJ2-7 | TRBV4-3 | CASSQDRRPYEQYF | TGCGCCAGCAGCCAAGATCGAAGACCCTACGAGCAGTACTTC
NA | NA | 14 | TRBJ2-1 | TRBV10-3 | CAIMRGERNNEQFF | TGTGCCATCATGAGGGGGGAGCGCAACAATGAGCAGTTCTTC
NA | NA | 15 | TRBJ1-1 | TRBV4-3 | CASSPQDPPATEAFF | TGCGCCAGCAGCCCTCAGGACCCCCCCGCCACTGAAGCTTTCTTT
NA | few | 15 | TRBJ2-5 | TRBV19 | CASSPSAGEVETQYF | TGTGCCAGTAGCCCCTCGGCGGGCGAGGTGGAGACCCAGTACTTC
NA | NA | 17 | TRBJ2-3 | TRBV9 | CASSGLKGELATDTQYF | TGTGCCAGCAGCGGCTTAAAAGGGGAGCTTGCCACAGATACGCAGTATTTT
NA | NA | 13 | TRBJ2-7 | TRBV5-6 | CASSTRLMDEQYF | TGTGCCAGCAGCACTCGGTTGATGGATGAGCAGTACTTC
TRBD2 | NA | 16 | TRBJ2-1 | TRBV19 | CASSIHGLGAYNEQFF | TGTGCCAGTAGTATTCACGGACTAGGAGCCTACAATGAGCAGTTCTTC
NA | NA | 9 | TRBJ2-7 | TRBV6-5 | CASGYEQYF | TGTGCCAGCGGCTACGAGCAGTACTTC
NA | NA | 13 | TRBJ2-1 | TRBV19 | CASSTGLYNEQFF | TGTGCCAGTAGTACGGGACTTTACAATGAGCAGTTCTTC
NA | NA | 13 | TRBJ2-7 | TRBV11-2 | CASSLGDSYEQYF | TGTGCCAGCAGCTTAGGGGATTCCTACGAGCAGTACTTC
TRBD1 | NA | 13 | TRBJ1-2 | TRBV27 | CASSAGTGGGYTF | TGTGCCAGCAGTGCCGGGACAGGGGGGGGCTACACCTTC
NA | NA | 14 | TRBJ2-7 | TRBV4-1 | CASSPGGRLYEQYF | TGCGCCAGCAGCCCCGGCGGCAGGCTCTACGAGCAGTACTTC
TRBD2 | NA | 16 | TRBJ2-7 | TRBV6-5 | CASSYSTGGRSYEQYF | TGTGCCAGCAGTTACTCGACGGGCGGGAGGTCCTACGAGCAGTACTTC
NA | NA | 14 | TRBJ1-2 | TRBV7-9 | CASSLGLPDYGYTF | TGTGCCAGCAGCTTAGGACTGCCAGACTATGGCTACACCTTC
NA | NA | 15 | TRBJ2-7 | TRBV7-9 | CASSLYIGKSYEQYF | TGTGCCAGCAGCTTATATATAGGGAAGTCCTACGAGCAGTACTTC
TRBD2 | NA | 16 | TRBJ2-3 | TRBV4-1 | CASSLLAGGDTDTQYF | TGCGCCAGCAGCCTCCTAGCGGGCGGGGACACAGATACGCAGTATTTT
TRBD2 | NA | 15 | TRBJ2-3 | TRBV7-8 | CASSPSGVSTDTQYF | TGTGCCAGCAGCCCTAGCGGGGTCAGCACAGATACGCAGTATTTT
NA | NA | 15 | TRBJ1-1 | TRBV5-1 | CASSLPGAINTEAFF | TGCGCCAGCAGCTTACCAGGGGCCATAAACACTGAAGCTTTCTTT
NA | NA | 12 | TRBJ2-1 | TRBV30 | CASARQGNEQFF | TGTGCCTCGGCCAGACAAGGGAATGAGCAGTTCTTC
NA | NA | 11 | TRBJ2-1 | TRBV5-1 | CASSLGAGQFF | TGCGCCAGCAGCTTGGGGGCCGGGCAGTTCTTC
NA | once | 13 | TRBJ2-3 | TRBV19 | CASSDWFADTQYF | TGTGCCAGTAGTGACTGGTTCGCAGATACGCAGTATTTT
NA | NA | 15 | TRBJ2-3 | TRBV11-2 | CASSPGFAPGDTQYF | TGTGCCAGCAGCCCCGGGTTTGCCCCGGGAGATACGCAGTATTTT
NA | NA | 11 | TRBJ2-7 | TRBV5-6 | CASSLVYEQYF | TGTGCCAGCAGCTTGGTGTACGAGCAGTACTTC
TRBD2 | once | 16 | TRBJ2-1 | TRBV28 | CASTPTGTTLRGEQFF | TGTGCCAGCACCCCAACCGGGACTACCTTGAGGGGTGAGCAGTTCTTC
NA | NA | 15 | TRBJ1-1 | TRBV5-1 | CASSLSNSMNTEAFF | TGCGCCAGCAGCTTGAGTAACAGTATGAACACTGAAGCTTTCTTT
NA | NA | 13 | TRBJ2-6 | TRBV27 | CASSFSGANVLTF | TGTGCCAGCAGTTTTTCTGGGGCCAACGTCCTGACTTTC
TRBD1 | NA | 15 | TRBJ1-5 | TRBV19 | CASSWGDSFNQPQHF | TGTGCCAGTAGTTGGGGGGACAGCTTCAATCAGCCCCAGCATTTT
TRBD1 | NA | 16 | TRBJ2-7 | TRBV7-9 | CASSGTQGDLSYEQYF | TGTGCCAGCAGCGGAACACAGGGGGACCTCTCCTACGAGCAGTACTTC
NA | NA | 14 | TRBJ1-1 | TRBV11-2 | CASSSGELNTEAFF | TGTGCCAGCAGCTCAGGGGAACTAAACACTGAAGCTTTCTTT
NA | NA | 18 | TRBJ2-1 | TRBV10-1 | CASSDRQGSGTTYNEQFF | TGCGCCAGCAGTGACCGACAGGGATCTGGGACTACCTACAATGAGCAGTTCTTC
TRBD2 | NA | 15 | TRBJ2-7 | TRBV5-1 | CASSWTSGESGEQYF | TGCGCCAGCAGCTGGACTAGCGGGGAGAGTGGCGAGCAGTACTTC
NA | NA | 20 | TRBJ2-1 | TRBV28 | CASSRRTVYSNNLRYNEQFF | TGTGCCAGCAGTCGGCGGACAGTCTATTCTAATAACCTCAGATACAATGAGCAGTTCTTC
TRBD1 | NA | 15 | TRBJ1-1 | TRBV27 | CASSLRTGGWTEAFF | TGTGCCAGCAGTTTGAGGACAGGGGGCTGGACTGAAGCTTTCTTT
NA | NA | 12 | TRBJ1-2 | TRBV29-1 | CSVEDGLYGYTF | TGCAGCGTTGAAGACGGCCTCTATGGCTACACCTTC
NA | NA | 17 | TRBJ1-5 | TRBV21-1 | CASSSWGTAGGNQPQHF | TGTGCCAGCAGCTCCTGGGGGACCGCGGGGGGCAATCAGCCCCAGCATTTT
TRBD2 | NA | 14 | TRBJ2-7 | TRBV30 | CAWSVLAGPYEQYF | TGTGCCTGGAGTGTACTAGCGGGCCCCTACGAGCAGTACTTC
NA | NA | 15 | TRBJ2-7 | TRBV28 | CASRMTRRASPEQYF | TGTGCCAGCAGGATGACTAGACGGGCCTCCCCCGAGCAGTACTTC
TRBD1 | NA | 16 | TRBJ1-2 | TRBV2 | CASINSGQGSWYGYTF | TGTGCCAGCATTAATTCGGGACAGGGGTCGTGGTATGGCTACACCTTC
TRBD1 | NA | 14 | TRBJ1-2 | TRBV6-1 | CASNPRGGSYGYTF | TGTGCCAGCAACCCCAGGGGGGGTTCCTATGGCTACACCTTC
NA | once | 15 | TRBJ2-1 | TRBV19 | CASSIDRDPNNEQFF | TGTGCCAGTAGTATAGACAGGGACCCTAACAATGAGCAGTTCTTC
NA | NA | 14 | TRBJ2-7 | TRBV6-5 | CASSYAGTHYEQYF | TGTGCCAGCAGCTACGCGGGAACCCACTACGAGCAGTACTTC
NA | once | 14 | TRBJ2-7 | TRBV9 | CASSVEGGTYEQYF | TGTGCCAGCAGCGTAGAGGGCGGAACCTACGAGCAGTACTTC
NA | once | 14 | TRBJ1-5 | TRBV29-1 | CSVDVEGTGQPQHF | TGCAGCGTCGATGTTGAGGGCACGGGTCAGCCCCAGCATTTT
NA | NA | 15 | TRBJ2-3 | TRBV10-2 | CASSDSSVIADTQYF | TGCGCCAGCAGTGATTCTAGCGTTATTGCAGATACGCAGTATTTT
NA | once | 17 | TRBJ2-7 | TRBV27 | CASSLSGESGLSYEQYF | TGTGCCAGCAGTTTATCAGGGGAGTCGGGCCTATCCTACGAGCAGTACTTC
NA | NA | 13 | TRBJ2-5 | TRBV28 | CASRGQGGETQYF | TGTGCCAGCAGGGGCCAGGGGGGGGAGACCCAGTACTTC
NA | medium-sized | 16 | TRBJ1-1 | TRBV5-1 | CASSPTGTGLNTEAFF | TGCGCCAGCAGCCCTACCGGGACGGGATTGAACACTGAAGCTTTCTTT
TRBD1 | NA | 13 | TRBJ2-7 | TRBV6-6 | CASSPTGFHEQYF | TGTGCCAGCAGTCCGACAGGGTTCCACGAGCAGTACTTC